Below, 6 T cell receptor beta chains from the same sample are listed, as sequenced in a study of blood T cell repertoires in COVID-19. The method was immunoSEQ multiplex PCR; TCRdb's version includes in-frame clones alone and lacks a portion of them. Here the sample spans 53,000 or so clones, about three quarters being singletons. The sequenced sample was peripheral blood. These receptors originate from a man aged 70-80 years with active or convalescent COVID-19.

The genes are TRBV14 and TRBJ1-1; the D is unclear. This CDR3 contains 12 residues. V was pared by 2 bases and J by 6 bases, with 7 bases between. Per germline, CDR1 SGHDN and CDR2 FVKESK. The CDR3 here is CASSQFGPEAFF. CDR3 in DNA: TGTGCCAGCAGCCAATTTGGGCCTGAAGCTTTCTTT.

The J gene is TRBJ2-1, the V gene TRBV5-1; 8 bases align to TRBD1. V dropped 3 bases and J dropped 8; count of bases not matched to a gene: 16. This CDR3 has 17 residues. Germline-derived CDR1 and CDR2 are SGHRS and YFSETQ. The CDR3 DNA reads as TGCGCCAGCAGCTACCAGGGGGCAAGGTTTTTGGGCGATGAGCAGTTCTTC. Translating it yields CASSYQGARFLGDEQFF. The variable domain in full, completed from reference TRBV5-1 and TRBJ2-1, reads KAGVTQTPRYLIKTRGQQVTLSCSPISGHRSVSWYQQTPGQGLQFLFEYFSETQRNKGNFPGRFSGRQFSNSRSEMNVSTLELGDSALYLCASSYQGARFLGDEQFFGPGTRLTVL.

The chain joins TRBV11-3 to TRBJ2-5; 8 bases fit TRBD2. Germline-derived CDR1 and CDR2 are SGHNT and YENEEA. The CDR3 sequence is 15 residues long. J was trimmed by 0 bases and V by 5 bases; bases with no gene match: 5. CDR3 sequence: CASSRGGPHQETQYF. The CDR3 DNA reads TGTGCCAGCAGCCGGGGGGGGCCACACCAAGAGACCCAGTACTTC.

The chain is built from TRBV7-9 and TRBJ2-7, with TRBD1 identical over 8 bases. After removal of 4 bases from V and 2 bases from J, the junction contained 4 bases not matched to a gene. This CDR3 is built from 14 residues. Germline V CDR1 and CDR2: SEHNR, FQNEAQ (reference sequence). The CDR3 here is CASSYRDRPYEQYF. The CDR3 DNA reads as TGTGCCAGCAGCTACCGGGACAGGCCCTACGAGCAGTACTTC. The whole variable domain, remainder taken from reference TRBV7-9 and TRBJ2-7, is DTGVSQNPRHKITKRGQNVTFRCDPISEHNRLYWYRQTLGQGPEFLTYFQNEAQLEKSRLLSDRFSAERPKGSFSTLEIQRTEQGDSAMYLCASSYRDRPYEQYFGPGTRLTVT.

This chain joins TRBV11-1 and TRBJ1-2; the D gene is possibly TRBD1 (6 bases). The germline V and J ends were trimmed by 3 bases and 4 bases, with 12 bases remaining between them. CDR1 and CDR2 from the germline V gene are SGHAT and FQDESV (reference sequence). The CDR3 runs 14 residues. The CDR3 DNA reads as TGTGCCAGCAGCTTTGGCCGGACAGTCTATGGCTACACCTTC. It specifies CASSFGRTVYGYTF.

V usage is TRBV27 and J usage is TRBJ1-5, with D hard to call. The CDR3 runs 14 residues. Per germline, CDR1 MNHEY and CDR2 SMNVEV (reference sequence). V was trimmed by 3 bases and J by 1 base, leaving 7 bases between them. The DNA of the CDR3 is TGTGCCAGCAGTTTGCGGGAGAGCAATCAGCCCCAGCATTTT. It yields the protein CASSLRESNQPQHF.